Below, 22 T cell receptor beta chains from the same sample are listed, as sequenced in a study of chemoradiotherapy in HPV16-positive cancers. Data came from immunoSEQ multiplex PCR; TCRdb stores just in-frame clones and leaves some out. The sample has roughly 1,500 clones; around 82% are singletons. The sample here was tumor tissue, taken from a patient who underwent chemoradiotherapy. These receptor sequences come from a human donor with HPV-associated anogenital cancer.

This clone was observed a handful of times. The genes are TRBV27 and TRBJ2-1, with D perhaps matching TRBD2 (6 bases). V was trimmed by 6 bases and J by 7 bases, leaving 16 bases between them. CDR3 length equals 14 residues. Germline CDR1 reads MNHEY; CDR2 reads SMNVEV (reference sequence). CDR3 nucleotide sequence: TGTGCCAGCAGGATGCGGGGACGGGCGAATGAGCAGTTCTTC. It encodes CASRMRGRANEQFF.

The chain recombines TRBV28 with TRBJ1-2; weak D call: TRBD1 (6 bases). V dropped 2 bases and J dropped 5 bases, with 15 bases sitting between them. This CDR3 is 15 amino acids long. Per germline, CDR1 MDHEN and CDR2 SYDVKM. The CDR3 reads CASSLGSRGSYGYTF. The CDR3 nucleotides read TGTGCCAGCAGTTTAGGGTCCAGGGGTTCGTATGGCTACACCTTC.

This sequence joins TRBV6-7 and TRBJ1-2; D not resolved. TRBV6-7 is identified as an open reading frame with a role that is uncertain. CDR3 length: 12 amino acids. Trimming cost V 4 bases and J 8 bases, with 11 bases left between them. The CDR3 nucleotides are TGTGCCAGCAGTTCTCTCCGGCGGGGCTACACCTTC. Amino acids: CASSSLRRGYTF.

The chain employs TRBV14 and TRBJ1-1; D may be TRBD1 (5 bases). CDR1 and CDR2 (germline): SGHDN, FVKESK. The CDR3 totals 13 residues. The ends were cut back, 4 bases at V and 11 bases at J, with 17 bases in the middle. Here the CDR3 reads CASSPTATVGAFF. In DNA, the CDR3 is TGTGCCAGCAGCCCGACAGCTACCGTGGGGGCTTTCTTT. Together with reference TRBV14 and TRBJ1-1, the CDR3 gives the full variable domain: EAGVTQFPSHSVIEKGQTVTLRCDPISGHDNLYWYRRVMGKEIKFLLHFVKESKQDESGMPNNRFLAERTGGTYSTLKVQPAELEDSGVYFCASSPTATVGAFFGQGTRLTVV.

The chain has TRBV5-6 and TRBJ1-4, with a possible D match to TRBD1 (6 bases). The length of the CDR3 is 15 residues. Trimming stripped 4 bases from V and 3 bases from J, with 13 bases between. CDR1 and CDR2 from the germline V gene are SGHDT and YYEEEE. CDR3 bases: TGTGCCAGCAGCACAGAGACAGGAGCTAATGAAAAACTGTTTTTT. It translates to CASSTETGANEKLFF.

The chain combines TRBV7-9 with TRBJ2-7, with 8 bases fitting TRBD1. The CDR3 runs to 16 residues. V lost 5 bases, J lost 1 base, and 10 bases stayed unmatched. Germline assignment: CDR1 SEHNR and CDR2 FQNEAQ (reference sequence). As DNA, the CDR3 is TGTGCCAGCAGCCCTTGGCGGACAGGGAGATCCTACGAGCAGTACTTC. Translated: CASSPWRTGRSYEQYF.

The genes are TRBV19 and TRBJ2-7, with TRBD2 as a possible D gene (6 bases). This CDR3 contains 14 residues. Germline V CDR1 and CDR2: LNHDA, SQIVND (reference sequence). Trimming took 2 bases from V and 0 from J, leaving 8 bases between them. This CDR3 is CASSISGSSYEQYF. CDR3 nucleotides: TGTGCCAGTAGTATATCCGGGAGCTCCTACGAGCAGTACTTC.

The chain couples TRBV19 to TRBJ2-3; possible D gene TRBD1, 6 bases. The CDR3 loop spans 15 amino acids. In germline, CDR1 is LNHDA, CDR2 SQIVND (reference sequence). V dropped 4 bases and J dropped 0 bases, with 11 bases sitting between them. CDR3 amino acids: CASSTTGPSTDTQYF. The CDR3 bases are TGTGCCAGTAGTACCACAGGGCCCAGCACAGATACGCAGTATTTT. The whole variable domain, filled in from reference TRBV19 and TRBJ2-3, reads DGGITQSPKYLFRKEGQNVTLSCEQNLNHDAMYWYRQDPGQGLRLIYYSQIVNDFQKGDIAEGYSVSREKKESFPLTVTSAQKNPTAFYLCASSTTGPSTDTQYFGPGTRLTVL.

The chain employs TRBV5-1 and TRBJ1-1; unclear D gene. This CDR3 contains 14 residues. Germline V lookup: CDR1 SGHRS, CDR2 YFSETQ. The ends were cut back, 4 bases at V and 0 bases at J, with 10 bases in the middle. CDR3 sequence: CASSLEEMNTEAFF. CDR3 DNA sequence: TGCGCCAGCAGCCTCGAAGAAATGAACACTGAAGCTTTCTTT. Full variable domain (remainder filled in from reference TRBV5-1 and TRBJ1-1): KAGVTQTPRYLIKTRGQQVTLSCSPISGHRSVSWYQQTPGQGLQFLFEYFSETQRNKGNFPGRFSGRQFSNSRSEMNVSTLELGDSALYLCASSLEEMNTEAFFGQGTRLTVV.

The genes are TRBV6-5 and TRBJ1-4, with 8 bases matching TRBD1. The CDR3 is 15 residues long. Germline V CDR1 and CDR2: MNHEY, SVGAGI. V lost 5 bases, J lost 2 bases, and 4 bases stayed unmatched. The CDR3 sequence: CASSRQGRTNEKLFF. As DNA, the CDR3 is TGTGCCAGCAGTCGACAGGGGCGGACTAATGAAAAACTGTTTTTT.

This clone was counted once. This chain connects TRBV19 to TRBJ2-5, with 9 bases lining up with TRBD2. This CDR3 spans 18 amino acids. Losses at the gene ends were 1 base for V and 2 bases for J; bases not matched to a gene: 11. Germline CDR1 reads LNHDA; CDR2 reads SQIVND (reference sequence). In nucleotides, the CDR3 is TGTGCCAGTAGTATAGTGTTTAGGAGCGGGAGGTTTCAAGAGACCCAGTACTTC. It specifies CASSIVFRSGRFQETQYF.

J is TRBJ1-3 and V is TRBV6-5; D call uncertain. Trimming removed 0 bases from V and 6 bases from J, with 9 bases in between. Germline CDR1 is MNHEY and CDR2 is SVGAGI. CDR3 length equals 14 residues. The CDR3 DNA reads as TGTGCCAGCAGTTACTCCCTGTGGAAAAACACCATATATTTT. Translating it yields CASSYSLWKNTIYF.

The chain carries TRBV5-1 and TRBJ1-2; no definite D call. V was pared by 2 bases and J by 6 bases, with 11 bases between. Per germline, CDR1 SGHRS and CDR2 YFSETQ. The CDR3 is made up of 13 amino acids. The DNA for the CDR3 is TGCGCCAGCAGCTTCCTTGGCGACGATGGCTACACCTTC. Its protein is CASSFLGDDGYTF.

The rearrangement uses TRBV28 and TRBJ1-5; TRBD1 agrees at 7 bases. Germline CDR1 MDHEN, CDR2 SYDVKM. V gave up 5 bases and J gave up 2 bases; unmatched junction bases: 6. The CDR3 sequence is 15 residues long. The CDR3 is CASSQTGYGNQPQHF. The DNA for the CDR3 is TGTGCCAGCAGTCAGACAGGGTATGGCAATCAGCCCCAGCATTTT.

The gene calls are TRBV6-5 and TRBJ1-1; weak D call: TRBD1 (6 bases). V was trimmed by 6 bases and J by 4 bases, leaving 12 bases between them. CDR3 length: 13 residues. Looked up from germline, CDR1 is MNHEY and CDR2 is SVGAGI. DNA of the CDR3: TGTGCCAGCAGACTACAGGGAGGCACTGAAGCTTTCTTT. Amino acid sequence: CASRLQGGTEAFF.

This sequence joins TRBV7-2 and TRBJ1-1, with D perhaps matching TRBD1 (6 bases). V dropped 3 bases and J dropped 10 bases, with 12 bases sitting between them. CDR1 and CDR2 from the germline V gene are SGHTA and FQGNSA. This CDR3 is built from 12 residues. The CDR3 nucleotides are TGTGCCAGCAGCTTTTTGGCACAGGGAGCTTTCTTT. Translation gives CASSFLAQGAFF.

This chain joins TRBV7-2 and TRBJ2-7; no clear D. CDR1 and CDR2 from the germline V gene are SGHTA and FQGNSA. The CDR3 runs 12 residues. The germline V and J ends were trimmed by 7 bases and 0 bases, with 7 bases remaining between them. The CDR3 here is CASTRSSYEQYF. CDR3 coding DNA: TGTGCCAGCACCAGGAGCTCCTACGAGCAGTACTTC.

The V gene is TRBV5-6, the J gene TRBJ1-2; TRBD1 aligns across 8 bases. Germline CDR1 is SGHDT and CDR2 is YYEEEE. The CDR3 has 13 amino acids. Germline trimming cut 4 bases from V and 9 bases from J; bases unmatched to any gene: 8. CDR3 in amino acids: CASSPTGEESYTF. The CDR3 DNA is TGTGCCAGCAGCCCGACAGGGGAAGAGAGCTACACCTTC.

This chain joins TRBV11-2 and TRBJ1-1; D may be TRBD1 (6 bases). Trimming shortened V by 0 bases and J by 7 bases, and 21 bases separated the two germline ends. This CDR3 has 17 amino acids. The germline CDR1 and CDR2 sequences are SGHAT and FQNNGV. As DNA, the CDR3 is TGTGCCAGCAGCTTAGATCGTGGAGGGGGGATGGGATTTGAAGCTTTCTTT. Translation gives CASSLDRGGGMGFEAFF.

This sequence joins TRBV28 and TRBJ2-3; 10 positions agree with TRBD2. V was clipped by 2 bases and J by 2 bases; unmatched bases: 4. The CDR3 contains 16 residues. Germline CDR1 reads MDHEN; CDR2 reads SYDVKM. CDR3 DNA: TGTGCCAGCAGTTTAGCGAGCGGGGGGGCCACAGATACGCAGTATTTT. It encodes CASSLASGGATDTQYF.

The CDR3 DNA reads as TGTGCCAGCAGTTTATCGAGCAACACCTTTTTGGGCAATGAGCAGTTCTTC. Its protein product is CASSLSSNTFLGNEQFF. The chain couples TRBV27 to TRBJ2-1; D call uncertain. V was trimmed by 0 bases and J by 6 bases, leaving 18 bases between them. CDR1 and CDR2 (germline): MNHEY, SMNVEV (reference sequence). The CDR3 is made up of 17 amino acids.

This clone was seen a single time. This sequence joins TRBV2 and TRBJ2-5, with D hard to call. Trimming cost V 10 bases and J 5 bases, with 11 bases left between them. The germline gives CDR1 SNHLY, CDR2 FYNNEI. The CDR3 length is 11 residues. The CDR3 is CATILEETQYF. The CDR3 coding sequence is TGTGCCACTATCTTGGAGGAGACCCAGTACTTC. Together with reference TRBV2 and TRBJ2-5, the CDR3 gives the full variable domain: EPEVTQTPSHQVTQMGQEVILRCVPISNHLYFYWYRQILGQKVEFLVSFYNNEISEKSEIFDDQFSVERPDGSNFTLKIRSTKLEDSAMYFCATILEETQYFGPGTRLLVL.